This entry lists 2 T cell receptor beta chains sequenced from one sample in a study of metastatic and nonmetastatic thyroid tumors. TCRdb re-analyzed the PCR reads using MiXCR. In the table there are just under 20,000 clones, around 28% of which are singletons. Every patient was untreated before thyroid surgery. The sample consisted of blood. The receptors were gathered from a female donor with papillary thyroid cancer or a benign thyroid nodule (not recorded which). Some clones in this sample may be carry-over from other donors' samples.

This chain links TRBV18 with TRBJ2-7; 12 bases map to TRBD2. The V gene's germline CDR1 is KGHSH and CDR2 LQKENI. This CDR3 spans 15 amino acids. The J segment lost 7 bases and the V segment lost 2 bases, leaving 6 bases of the junction unmatched. CDR3 DNA sequence: TGTGCCAGCTCACCAAGACTAGCGGGAGACGGAGAGCAGTACTTC. It codes for CASSPRLAGDGEQYF.

V is TRBV5-1 and J is TRBJ2-1; 9 nucleotides align to TRBD2. The germline CDR1 and CDR2 sequences are SGHRS and YFSETQ. The CDR3 consists of 14 residues. Losses at the gene ends were 10 bases for V and 7 bases for J; bases not matched to a gene: 12. For the CDR3, the DNA is TGCGCCTCAGCACTAGCGGGTCCACTAAATGAGCAGTTCTTC. It is translated as CASALAGPLNEQFF.